These T cell receptor beta chains were read from a single sample in a study of blood T cell repertoires in COVID-19. Sequencing was performed with immunoSEQ multiplex PCR; in TCRdb, only in-frame clones are kept and a portion is missing. Of approximately 58,000 clones in the sample, more than 65% were seen once. The specimen was peripheral blood. Receptors were obtained from a woman aged 55-75 years with acute or convalescent COVID-19. The CDR3 runs from the conserved cysteine through the conserved F or W. Each record gives: J gene, clone size, D gene, V gene, CDR3 length, CDR3 DNA, CDR3 protein. A D gene is named only where the DNA matches it firmly. Size values are once, few and many counts, or a class for expanded clones, and some rows have none.

>TRBJ1-1|NA|NA|TRBV11-2|17
TGTGCCAGCAGCCTTTCCTGGAAAACAGAGAGGAACACTGAAGCTTTCTTT
CASSLSWKTERNTEAFF
>TRBJ2-5|NA|TRBD1|TRBV19|14
TGTGCCAGTAGTGTCGCAGGGGGACAAGAGACCCAGTACTTC
CASSVAGGQETQYF
>TRBJ1-2|NA|NA|TRBV19|16
TGTGCCAGTAGCCCCTCGAGGACACTTGTTAGTTATGGCTACACCTTC
CASSPSRTLVSYGYTF
>TRBJ1-5|NA|NA|TRBV12-3/TRBV12-4|13
TGTGCCAGCAGTTTAGCGCCTGGACAGCTCCAGCATTTT
CASSLAPGQLQHF
>TRBJ2-4|once|NA|TRBV6-5|15
TGTGCCAGCAGCCCCACCCTCGGTGACAAAAACATTCAGTACTTC
CASSPTLGDKNIQYF
>TRBJ1-4|NA|TRBD1|TRBV11-2|14
TGTGCCAGCACCCGGGACAGGGGGAATGAAAAACTGTTTTTT
CASTRDRGNEKLFF
>TRBJ2-3|NA|NA|TRBV5-4|13
TGTGCCAGCAGCTTGACCGGAGAGGCTACGCAGTATTTT
CASSLTGEATQYF
>TRBJ1-1|NA|NA|TRBV3-1/TRBV3-2|18
TGTGCCAGCAGCCAAGTATTTGGGGCAGGGTGGGCGGACACTGAAGCTTTCTTT
CASSQVFGAGWADTEAFF
>TRBJ2-2|NA|NA|TRBV6-1|17
TGTGCCAGCAGTGTTTCAGGGCCCCTCCGAACGACCGGGGAGCTGTTTTTT
CASSVSGPLRTTGELFF
>TRBJ1-4|NA|TRBD1|TRBV30|14
TGTGCCTGGAGGATGACAGGGGGAAATGAAAAACTGTTTTTT
CAWRMTGGNEKLFF
>TRBJ2-7|NA|TRBD1|TRBV2|13
TGTGCCAGCAGTCCGGGACAGAGTAGTGAGCAGTACTTC
CASSPGQSSEQYF
>TRBJ2-5|NA|TRBD1|TRBV5-1|14
TGCGCCAGCAGCTTGGGCAGGGGGCAAGAGACCCAGTACTTC
CASSLGRGQETQYF
>TRBJ1-2|NA|TRBD1|TRBV5-6|15
TGTGCCAGCAGCCTGTCCGGACAGGGAATCTATGGCTACACCTTC
CASSLSGQGIYGYTF
>TRBJ1-3|NA|NA|TRBV9|18
TGTGCCAGCAGCGTAGTTGGAGGAGGGCTGGGGAGTGGAAACACCATATATTTT
CASSVVGGGLGSGNTIYF
>TRBJ1-1|NA|NA|TRBV7-6|15
TGTGCCAGCAGCTTAGGACATTTCGGGAACACTGAAGCTTTCTTT
CASSLGHFGNTEAFF
>TRBJ1-4|NA|NA|TRBV19|13
TGTGCCAGTAGTCAACAGACTAATGAAAAACTGTTTTTT
CASSQQTNEKLFF
>TRBJ1-6|NA|TRBD1|TRBV3-1/TRBV3-2|17
TGTGCCAGCACCCACCGGACAGGGGAAACGTATAATTCACCCCTCCACTTT
CASTHRTGETYNSPLHF
>TRBJ1-1|NA|TRBD1|TRBV9|14
TGTGCCAGCAGCACAACCCGGGACAGCGGTGAAGCTTTCTTT
CASSTTRDSGEAFF
>TRBJ1-4|NA|NA|TRBV5-4|14
TGTGCCAGCAGCTTCGGGGGGGCCGGTGAAAAACTGTTTTTT
CASSFGGAGEKLFF
>TRBJ2-7|few|TRBD1|TRBV29-1|13
TGCAGCGTTGAAAGGGACAGGGGCTACGAGCAGTACTTC
CSVERDRGYEQYF
>TRBJ1-5|NA|TRBD1|TRBV7-9|17
TGTGCCAGCAGCTTATTTGGGACAGGGGATAGCAATCAGCCCCAGCATTTT
CASSLFGTGDSNQPQHF
>TRBJ2-6|NA|NA|TRBV18|17
TGTGCCAGCTCACATCAGGGTGGGGTATCTGGGGCCAACGTCCTGACTTTC
CASSHQGGVSGANVLTF
>TRBJ1-2|NA|TRBD1|TRBV30|14
TGTGCCTGGAGTGTACGACAGGGGATAGATGGCTACACCTTC
CAWSVRQGIDGYTF
>TRBJ2-2|NA|NA|TRBV11-2|13
TGTGCCAGCAGCTCCTGGCGGGACGGGGAGCTGTTTTTT
CASSSWRDGELFF
>TRBJ1-6|NA|TRBD1|TRBV6-1|16
TGTGCCAGCAGTGCACCGGGACAGAGGTATAATTCACCCCTCCACTTT
CASSAPGQRYNSPLHF